The source of this T cell receptor beta chain is a study of cytomegalovirus exposure and HLA in healthy donors. V shed 4 bases and J 9 bases; nucleotides not matched to a gene: 13. Per the germline V gene, CDR1 is SGDLS and CDR2 is YYNGEE. The CDR3 runs 14 residues. The PCR had 60 Vbeta and 13 Jbeta primers. Generated by immunoSEQ multiplex PCR, the TCRdb table keeps only in-frame clones and is missing some. The sample shows 200,000 to 300,000 clones, 80% to 90% of them seen only once. The chain employs TRBV9 and TRBJ2-7; 7 nucleotides match TRBD1. The sequenced sample consisted of PBMCs. The sequence was collected from a middle-aged woman in good health and CMV-seropositive. DNA for the CDR3: TGTGCCAGCAGCTCAACTCTCCAAGGGGGCGGGCAGTACTTC. Protein: CASSSTLQGGGQYF.